Below, one TCR beta chain is given with its context. Its antigen is unknown. This specimen belongs to a study of OX40 agonist ivuxolimab in advanced cancers. Produced via immunoSEQ multiplex PCR; TCRdb's table is partial and in-frame only. Here the sample spans about 39,000 clones, 92% being singletons. Losses at the gene ends were 6 bases for V and 6 bases for J; bases not matched to a gene: 6. From germline, CDR1 is MNHEY and CDR2 SMNVEV (reference sequence). The CDR3 length is 14 residues. Systemic immunosuppression or autoimmune disease history was grounds to exclude patients. Notes on the study in general: At doses 0.1 to 3.0 mg/kg, CD4+ and CD8+ clones expanded.

The receptor was isolated from an adult with an advanced solid tumor such as melanoma, head and neck, liver or kidney cancer. The V gene is TRBV27, the J gene TRBJ1-5; 9 nucleotides agree with TRBD1. The material was CD4+ or CD8+ T cells sorted from blood, obtained in a trial of the OX40 agonist ivuxolimab. CDR3 sequence: CASRRTGVFQPQHF. CDR3 in DNA: TGTGCCAGCAGGCGGACAGGGGTGTTTCAGCCCCAGCATTTT.